This T cell receptor (beta chain) is from a study of T cell changes during pregnancy in multiple sclerosis. TCRdb's table, derived via immunoSEQ multiplex PCR, lists solely in-frame clones and lacks some. The table includes approximately 100,000 clones, 85% to 95% detected once. This CDR3 is 13 amino acids long. The trim removed 0 bases at V and 8 bases at J, leaving 2 bases unmatched. Germline CDR1 reads SGHRS; CDR2 reads YFSETQ. The chain has TRBV5-1 and TRBJ2-1, with TRBD1 matching over 7 bases. The sample consisted of peripheral blood, taken after pregnancy. This clonotype was obtained from a female donor with multiple sclerosis, enrolled in a pregnancy study. The CDR3 loop is CASSLDTGDEQFF. The CDR3 nucleotides are TGCGCCAGCAGCTTGGATACAGGGGATGAGCAGTTCTTC.